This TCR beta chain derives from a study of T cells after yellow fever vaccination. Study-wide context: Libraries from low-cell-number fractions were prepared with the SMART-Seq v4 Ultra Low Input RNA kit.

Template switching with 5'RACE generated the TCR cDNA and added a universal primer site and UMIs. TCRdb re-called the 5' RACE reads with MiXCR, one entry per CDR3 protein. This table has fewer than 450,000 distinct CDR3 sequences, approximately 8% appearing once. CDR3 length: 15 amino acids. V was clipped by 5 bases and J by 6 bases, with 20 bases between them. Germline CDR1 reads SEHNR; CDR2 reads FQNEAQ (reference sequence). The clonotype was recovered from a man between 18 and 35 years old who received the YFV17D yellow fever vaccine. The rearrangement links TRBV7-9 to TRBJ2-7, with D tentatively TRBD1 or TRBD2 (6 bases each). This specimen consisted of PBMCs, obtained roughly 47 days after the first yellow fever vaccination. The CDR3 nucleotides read TGTGCCAGCAGCCTACAAGCAGGGGAGGCGGTCGAGCAGTACTTC. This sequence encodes CASSLQAGEAVEQYF.